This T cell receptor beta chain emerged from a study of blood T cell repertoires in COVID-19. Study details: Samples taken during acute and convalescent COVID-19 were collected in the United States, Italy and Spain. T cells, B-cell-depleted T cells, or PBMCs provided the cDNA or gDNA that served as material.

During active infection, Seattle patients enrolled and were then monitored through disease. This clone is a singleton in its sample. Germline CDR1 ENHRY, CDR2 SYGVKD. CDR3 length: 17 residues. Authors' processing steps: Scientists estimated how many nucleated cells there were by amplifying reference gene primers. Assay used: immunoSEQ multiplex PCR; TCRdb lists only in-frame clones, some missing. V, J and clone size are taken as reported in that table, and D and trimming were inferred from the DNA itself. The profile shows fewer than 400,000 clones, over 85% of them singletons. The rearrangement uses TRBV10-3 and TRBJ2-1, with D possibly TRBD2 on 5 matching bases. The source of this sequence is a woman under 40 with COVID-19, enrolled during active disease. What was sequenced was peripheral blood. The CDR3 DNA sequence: TGTGCTGTCTCGGGCCAGGACTCAAGAGGCTCCTACAATGAGCAGTTCTTC. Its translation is CAVSGQDSRGSYNEQFF.